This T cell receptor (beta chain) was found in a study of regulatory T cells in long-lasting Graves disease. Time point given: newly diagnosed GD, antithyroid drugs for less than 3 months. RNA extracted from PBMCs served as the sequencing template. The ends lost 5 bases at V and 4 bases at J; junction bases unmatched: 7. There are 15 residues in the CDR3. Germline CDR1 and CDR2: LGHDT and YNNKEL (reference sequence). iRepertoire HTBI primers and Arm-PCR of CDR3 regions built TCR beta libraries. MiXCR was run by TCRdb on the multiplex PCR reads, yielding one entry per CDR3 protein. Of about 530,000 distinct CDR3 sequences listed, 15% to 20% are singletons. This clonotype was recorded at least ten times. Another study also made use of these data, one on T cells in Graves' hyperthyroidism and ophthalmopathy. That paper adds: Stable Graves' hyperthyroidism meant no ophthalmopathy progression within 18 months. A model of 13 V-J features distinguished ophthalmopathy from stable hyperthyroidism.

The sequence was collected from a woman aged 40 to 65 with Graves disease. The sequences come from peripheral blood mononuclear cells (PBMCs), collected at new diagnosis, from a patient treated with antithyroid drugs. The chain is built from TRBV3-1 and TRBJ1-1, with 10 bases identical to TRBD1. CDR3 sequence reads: CASSTTGGQSTEAFF. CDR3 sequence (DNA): TGTGCCAGCAGCACGACAGGGGGCCAGAGCACTGAAGCTTTCTTT. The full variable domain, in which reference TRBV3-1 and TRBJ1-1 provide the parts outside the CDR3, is DTAVSQTPKYLVTQMGNDKSIKCEQNLGHDTMYWYKQDSKKFLKIMFSYNNKELIINETVPNRFSPKSPDKAHLNLHINSLELGDSAVYFCASSTTGGQSTEAFFGQGTRLTVV.